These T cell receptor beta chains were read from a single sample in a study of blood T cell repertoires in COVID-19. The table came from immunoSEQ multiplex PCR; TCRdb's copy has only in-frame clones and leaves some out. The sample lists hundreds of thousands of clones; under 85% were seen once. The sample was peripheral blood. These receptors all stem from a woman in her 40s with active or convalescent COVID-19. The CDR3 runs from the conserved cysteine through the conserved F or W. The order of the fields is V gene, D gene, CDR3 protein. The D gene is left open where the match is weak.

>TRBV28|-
CASSLSGDTEAFF
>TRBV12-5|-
CASGLNAGPPTF
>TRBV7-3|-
CASLYYPPQHF
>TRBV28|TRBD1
CASSRGQISGNTIYF
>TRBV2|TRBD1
CASSDRQGNYGYTF
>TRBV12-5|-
CASGPQGYNYGYTF
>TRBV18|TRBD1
CASSPKDRGFGYTF
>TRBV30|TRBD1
CALGRGRKNYGYTF
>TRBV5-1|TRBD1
CASSLETGGQPQHF
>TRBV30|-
CAWISKHRGYGYTF
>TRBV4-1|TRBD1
CASSRPTGDNYGYTF
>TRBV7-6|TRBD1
CASRDRGDADTQYF
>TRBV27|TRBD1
CASSFSGQAATNEKLFF
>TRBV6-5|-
CASNTGGLGTDTQYF
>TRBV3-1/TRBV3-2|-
CASSQVVLSGNTIYF
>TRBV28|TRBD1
CASSFWDRRSYEQYF
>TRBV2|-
CATARGGGQPQHF
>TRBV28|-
CASSTFQGSSGNTIYF
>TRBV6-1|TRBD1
CASSGQGVVRGLFEQYF
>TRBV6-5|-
CASSTRVDGELFF
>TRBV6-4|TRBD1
CASSETGLTTEAFF
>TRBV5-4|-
CASSYTRALTGEQYF
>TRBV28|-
CASSARHPSLEAFF
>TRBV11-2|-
CASSLDPQMDTQYF
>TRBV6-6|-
CASSFRDNEAFF
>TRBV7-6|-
CASSLVPGSYEQYF
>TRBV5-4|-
CASSSVGEDIQYF